A selection of T cell receptor beta chains follows, all from one sample in a study of blood T cell repertoires in COVID-19. Clones were read by immunoSEQ multiplex PCR, and TCRdb kept only the in-frame ones, dropping some. In the table there are over 150,000 clones, 86% of which are singletons. Sequenced input: peripheral blood. These receptors originate from a man aged 65-85 years with active or convalescent COVID-19. The CDR3 runs from the conserved cysteine through the conserved F or W. A D gene is named only where the DNA matches it firmly. The size entry is marked missing in some rows and otherwise reads once, few, many or a size class.

J,D,size,V,DNA,CDR3
TRBJ1-1,TRBD1,NA,TRBV18,TGTGCCAGCTCACGACAGGGGGCGTTTTCCACTGAAGCTTTCTTT,CASSRQGAFSTEAFF
TRBJ2-7,TRBD1,few,TRBV4-1,TGCGCCAGCAGCCAAACCGGGACAGAGACTTACGAGCAGTACTTC,CASSQTGTETYEQYF
TRBJ2-1,TRBD2,NA,TRBV5-1,TGCGCCAGCAGAACCATAGCGGGAGACTCCTACAATGAGCAGTTCTTC,CASRTIAGDSYNEQFF
TRBJ2-7,TRBD1,NA,TRBV6-2/TRBV6-3,TGTGCCAGCAGTTACTCCCCGGGACAGGGATCCTACGAGCAGTACTTC,CASSYSPGQGSYEQYF
TRBJ2-1,NA,NA,TRBV11-2,TGTGCCAGCAGCTTAGATCAGGCGGGGCAGTTCTTC,CASSLDQAGQFF
TRBJ1-5,NA,NA,TRBV15,TGTGCCACCAGCAGAGATCAGGGGACCCCCAATCAGCCCCAGCATTTT,CATSRDQGTPNQPQHF
TRBJ2-7,TRBD1,NA,TRBV6-5,TGTGCCAGCAGTTACTCGGGACAGCTGAGATCCTACGAGCAGTACTTC,CASSYSGQLRSYEQYF
TRBJ1-5,NA,few,TRBV28,TGTGCCTCCCGTTCGGGGGGGCGCGACGGCAATCAGCCCCAGCATTTT,CASRSGGRDGNQPQHF
TRBJ1-1,TRBD1,NA,TRBV10-3,TGTGCCATCAGTTTTAGACAGGGGAACACTGAAGCTTTCTTT,CAISFRQGNTEAFF
TRBJ2-5,NA,NA,TRBV7-3,TGTGCCAGCAGCTTAGTGGCTCGAGAGACCCAGTACTTC,CASSLVARETQYF
TRBJ1-2,NA,NA,TRBV4-1,TGCGCCAGCAGCCAAGGGGGGGGACCCTATGGCTACACCTTC,CASSQGGGPYGYTF
TRBJ1-5,TRBD1,once,TRBV7-2,TGTGCCAGCAGCTCGGACAGGGGTCAGCCCCAGCATTTT,CASSSDRGQPQHF
TRBJ1-1,TRBD1,NA,TRBV5-1,TGCGCCAGCAGTCCCGGGACAGTGAACACTGAAGCTTTCTTT,CASSPGTVNTEAFF
TRBJ2-7,NA,few,TRBV4-3,TGCGCCAGCAGCCAAGATGCGCGCTACGAGCAGTACTTC,CASSQDARYEQYF
TRBJ1-2,TRBD1,NA,TRBV6-2/TRBV6-3,TGTGCCAGCAGTTACGCACGGACAGGAGATGGCTACACCTTC,CASSYARTGDGYTF
TRBJ1-1,TRBD1,few,TRBV9,TGTGCCAGCAGCGCGGGACAGCCGAACACTGAAGCTTTCTTT,CASSAGQPNTEAFF
TRBJ1-3,TRBD1,NA,TRBV18,TGTGCCAGCTCACCGCTCCAGGGACAGCACTCTGGAAACACCATATATTTT,CASSPLQGQHSGNTIYF
TRBJ2-7,TRBD2,NA,TRBV19,TGTGCCAGTAGTAGGACTAGCGGCAACTACGAGCAGTACTTC,CASSRTSGNYEQYF
TRBJ1-2,NA,NA,TRBV3-1/TRBV3-2,TGTGCCAGCAGCGGAGAGGGCCTATTCTATGGCTACACCTTC,CASSGEGLFYGYTF
TRBJ2-5,TRBD1,NA,TRBV6-2/TRBV6-3,TGTGCCAGCAGTAGGACAGGGGATTGGGAGACCCAGTACTTC,CASSRTGDWETQYF
TRBJ2-1,TRBD1,NA,TRBV4-1,TGCGCCAGCAGCCGTCCCGGGACAGGGTACAATGAGCAGTTCTTC,CASSRPGTGYNEQFF
TRBJ1-5,TRBD1,NA,TRBV5-1,TGCGCCAGCAGCTCCGGACAGGTGGATCAGCCCCAGCATTTT,CASSSGQVDQPQHF
TRBJ2-7,TRBD1,NA,TRBV11-1,TGTGCCAGCAGAGGACAGGCCTACGAGCAGTACTTC,CASRGQAYEQYF
TRBJ2-5,NA,NA,TRBV11-2,TGTGCCAGCAGCTTAATACAGGCTGGAGAGACCCAGTACTTC,CASSLIQAGETQYF
TRBJ2-3,TRBD1,NA,TRBV7-9,TGTGCCAGCAGCTTAGGGTCTGGGGACAGTCGCACAGATACGCAGTATTTT,CASSLGSGDSRTDTQYF
TRBJ2-7,TRBD2,NA,TRBV6-6,TGTGCCAGCAGCTCTACTGGCGGGAGGGCCTACGAGCAGTACTTC,CASSSTGGRAYEQYF
TRBJ1-6,NA,once,TRBV4-3,TGCGCCAGCAGCCTTCTAGGGGCGTCGGGAGACTTGGGGCCTATATTTTCACCCCTCCACTTT,CASSLLGASGDLGPIFSPLHF
TRBJ1-2,NA,NA,TRBV15,TGTGCCACCAGCGAGGGAGGCTGGGGCTACACCTTC,CATSEGGWGYTF
TRBJ1-1,NA,NA,TRBV18,TGTGCCAGCTCACCATTGGGCCGGATGAACACTGAAGCTTTCTTT,CASSPLGRMNTEAFF
TRBJ1-1,TRBD1,NA,TRBV7-3,TGTGCCAGCAGCTTATTTCGGACAGGTAAAACTGAAGCTTTCTTT,CASSLFRTGKTEAFF
TRBJ2-3,NA,NA,TRBV2,TGTGCCAGCAGTAACCGGGAGACACGGTATTTT,CASSNRETRYF
TRBJ1-1,NA,NA,TRBV10-3,TGTGCCATCAGTGAGTTCAGTGCGAACACTGAAGCTTTCTTT,CAISEFSANTEAFF
TRBJ1-1,NA,NA,TRBV6-1,TGTGCCAGCAGTGAAGGGGGGGGTTCTGGCACTGAAGCTTTCTTT,CASSEGGGSGTEAFF
TRBJ1-5,NA,NA,TRBV19,TGTGCCAGTAGCGAGAAGCGACAGTCGGGTCAGCCCCAGCATTTT,CASSEKRQSGQPQHF
TRBJ2-3,NA,NA,TRBV7-2,TGTGCCAGCAGCCGACAGTACGGAGATACGCAGTATTTT,CASSRQYGDTQYF
TRBJ2-1,NA,once,TRBV7-8,TGTGCCAGCAGCTTAGCGGGGAGTGAGCAGTTCTTC,CASSLAGSEQFF
TRBJ2-1,NA,NA,TRBV11-3,TGTGCCAGCAGCTTAGACATTTACAATGAGCAGTTCTTC,CASSLDIYNEQFF
TRBJ1-1,NA,NA,TRBV28,TGTGCCAGCAGTTTAATTATGAACACTGAAGCTTTCTTT,CASSLIMNTEAFF
TRBJ1-1,NA,NA,TRBV18,TGTGCCAGCTCGAGCACGAGCATGAACACTGAAGCTTTCTTT,CASSSTSMNTEAFF
TRBJ1-1,NA,once,TRBV19,TGTGCCAGTAGTCCTCCCGGGGGCACTGAAGCTTTCTTT,CASSPPGGTEAFF
TRBJ1-2,NA,NA,TRBV19,TGTGCCAGTAGTCTCCCGCAGTTCAACTATGGCTACACCTTC,CASSLPQFNYGYTF
TRBJ1-5,NA,NA,TRBV7-2,TGTGCCAGCAGCTTACAGTACAATCAGCCCCAGCATTTT,CASSLQYNQPQHF
TRBJ1-2,TRBD1,NA,TRBV11-2,TGTGCCAGCAGCCCTTTACAGGGGAGAGTCTATGGCTACACCTTC,CASSPLQGRVYGYTF
TRBJ1-1,TRBD1,once,TRBV9,TGTGCCAGCAGCGGGACAGGGGAGGACACTGAAGCTTTCTTT,CASSGTGEDTEAFF
TRBJ1-1,NA,NA,TRBV7-2,TGTGCCAGCAGCTTATCGCCGGAGGTTGGTGAAGCTTTCTTT,CASSLSPEVGEAFF
TRBJ2-1,NA,few,TRBV9,TGTGCCAGCAGCCCCCGGAGTAGCGGCAATGAGCAGTTCTTC,CASSPRSSGNEQFF
TRBJ2-7,NA,NA,TRBV18,TGTGCCAGCTCACCACCGGGGCTTACCTACGAGCAGTACTTC,CASSPPGLTYEQYF
TRBJ2-1,TRBD2,once,TRBV7-8,TGTGCCAGCAGCGACCCGACTAGCGGGTTCTACAATGAGCAGTTCTTC,CASSDPTSGFYNEQFF
TRBJ1-5,NA,NA,TRBV5-8,TGTGCCAGCAGCTCTATTATAGGGGTCAATCAGCCCCAGCATTTT,CASSSIIGVNQPQHF
TRBJ1-5,NA,NA,TRBV4-3,TGCGCCAGCAGCCAAGATCAGACTGGAATGCCCCAGCATTTT,CASSQDQTGMPQHF
TRBJ1-3,NA,NA,TRBV9,TGTGCCAGCAGCGTAGCGGCGGCCATCTCTGGAAACACCATATATTTT,CASSVAAAISGNTIYF
TRBJ2-3,NA,NA,TRBV2,TGTGCCAGCAGTGTTCGTCAGAGCACAGATACGCAGTATTTT,CASSVRQSTDTQYF
TRBJ2-3,TRBD2,NA,TRBV4-2,TGTGCCAGCAGCCTGGAGGGACTAGCGGGAGGGACAGATACGCAGTATTTT,CASSLEGLAGGTDTQYF
TRBJ1-2,NA,NA,TRBV6-5,TGTGCCAGCAGTTACAGGGAGGCTATGTCCCTATTCGGCTACACCTTC,CASSYREAMSLFGYTF
TRBJ1-2,NA,NA,TRBV5-1,TGCGCCAGCAGCTTAGAATCCAGCGTAGGTGGCTACACCTTC,CASSLESSVGGYTF
TRBJ1-4,NA,NA,TRBV29-1,TGCAGCGCCGGGGGGGGTCCTAATGAAAAACTGTTTTTT,CSAGGGPNEKLFF
TRBJ1-2,NA,NA,TRBV30,TGTGCCTGGAGTGTGTGGGCTTCAGACTATGGCTACACCTTC,CAWSVWASDYGYTF
TRBJ2-5,NA,NA,TRBV7-8,TGTGCCAGCAGCCCCAAAAGCCTCGAATTTGGGACCCAGTACTTC,CASSPKSLEFGTQYF